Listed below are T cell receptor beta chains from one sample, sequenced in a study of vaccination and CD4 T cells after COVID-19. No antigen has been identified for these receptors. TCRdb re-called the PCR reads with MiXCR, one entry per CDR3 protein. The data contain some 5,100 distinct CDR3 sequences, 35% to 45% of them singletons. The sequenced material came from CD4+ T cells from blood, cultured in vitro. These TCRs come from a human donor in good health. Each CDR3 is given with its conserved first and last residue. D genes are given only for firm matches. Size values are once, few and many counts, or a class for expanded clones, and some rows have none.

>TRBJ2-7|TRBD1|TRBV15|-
CATSRSRDSPEQYF
TGTGCCACCAGCAGAAGCCGGGACAGTCCCGAGCAGTACTTC
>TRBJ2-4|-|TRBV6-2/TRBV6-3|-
CASRSFEKAKNIQYF
TGTGCCAGCAGATCCTTTGAAAAAGCCAAAAACATTCAGTACTTC
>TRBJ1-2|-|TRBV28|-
CASSLSGAYGYTF
TGTGCCAGCAGTTTATCGGGGGCCTATGGCTACACCTTC
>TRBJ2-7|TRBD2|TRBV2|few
CASGRGLAGGDYEQYF
TGTGCCAGCGGGAGGGGACTAGCGGGAGGGGACTACGAGCAGTACTTC
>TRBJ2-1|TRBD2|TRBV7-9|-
CASSRWGAGAAFDEQFF
TGTGCCAGCAGCCGATGGGGAGCGGGAGCGGCCTTTGATGAGCAGTTCTTC
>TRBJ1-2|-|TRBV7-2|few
CASSLVAGDGYTF
TGTGCCAGCAGCTTAGTAGCCGGGGACGGCTACACCTTC
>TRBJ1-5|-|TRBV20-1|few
CSARVPFSNQPQHF
TGCAGTGCTAGAGTCCCGTTTAGCAATCAGCCCCAGCATTTT
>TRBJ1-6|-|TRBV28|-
CASSLGQNRYSPLHF
TGTGCCAGCAGTTTAGGACAGAACCGTTACTCACCCCTCCACTTT
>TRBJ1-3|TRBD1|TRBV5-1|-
CASSALQGNTIYF
TGCGCCAGCAGCGCGTTACAGGGGAACACCATATATTTT
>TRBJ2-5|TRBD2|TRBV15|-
CATRIPGLAGGETQYF
TGTGCCACTCGAATTCCGGGACTAGCGGGAGGGGAGACCCAGTACTTC
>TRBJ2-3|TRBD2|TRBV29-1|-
CSVRGLAGGSTDTQYF
TGCAGCGTCCGGGGACTAGCGGGGGGGAGCACAGATACGCAGTATTTT
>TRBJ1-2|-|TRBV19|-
CASSTGQPGYTF
TGTGCCAGTAGTACGGGACAACCAGGCTACACCTTC
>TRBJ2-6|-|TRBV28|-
CASSTPLGERDSGANVLTF
TGTGCCAGCAGTACACCCCTAGGGGAACGGGATTCTGGGGCCAACGTCCTGACTTTC
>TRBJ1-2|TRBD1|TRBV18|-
CASSRGPGQGSDGYTF
TGTGCCAGCTCACGGGGACCGGGACAGGGGTCGGATGGCTACACCTTC
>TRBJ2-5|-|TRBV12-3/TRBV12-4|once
CASSLVETQYF
TGTGCCAGCAGTTTGGTGGAGACCCAGTACTTC
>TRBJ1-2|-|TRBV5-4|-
CASSLGQRQEGYTF
TGTGCCAGCAGCTTGGGCCAACGCCAAGAAGGCTACACCTTC
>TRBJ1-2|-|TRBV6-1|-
CAVAYSNYGYTF
TGTGCCGTGGCTTATTCTAACTATGGCTACACCTTC
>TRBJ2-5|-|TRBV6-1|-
CASSERGLLIQETQYF
TGTGCCAGCAGTGAAAGGGGCCTATTAATTCAAGAGACCCAGTACTTC
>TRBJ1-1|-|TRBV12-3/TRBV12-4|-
CASSFYGGNTEAFF
TGTGCCAGCAGTTTTTACGGGGGGAACACTGAAGCTTTCTTT
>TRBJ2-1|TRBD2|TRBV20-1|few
CSARPTSGGYNEQFF
TGCAGTGCTAGACCGACTAGCGGGGGATACAATGAGCAGTTCTTC
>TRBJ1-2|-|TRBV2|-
CASTGTGNYGYTF
TGTGCCAGCACGGGGACCGGCAACTATGGCTACACCTTC
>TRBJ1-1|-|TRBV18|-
CASSPPITANTEAFF
TGTGCCAGCTCACCACCGATAACAGCTAACACTGAAGCTTTCTTT
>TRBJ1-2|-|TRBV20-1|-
CSVALSNYGYTF
TGCAGTGTGGCTCTTAGCAACTATGGCTACACCTTC
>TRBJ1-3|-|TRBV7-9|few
CASSLSSGNTIYF
TGTGCCAGCAGCTTATCCTCTGGAAACACCATATATTTT
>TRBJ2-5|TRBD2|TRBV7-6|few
CASSPGLAGGETQYF
TGTGCCAGCAGCCCGGGACTAGCGGGAGGCGAGACCCAGTACTTC
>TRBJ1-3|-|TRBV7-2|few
CASTYTGSVGDTIYF
TGTGCCAGCACCTATACAGGGTCGGTTGGGGACACCATATATTTT
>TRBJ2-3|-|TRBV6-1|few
CATKSGGNPQYF
TGTGCCACCAAGTCCGGGGGTAACCCGCAGTATTTT
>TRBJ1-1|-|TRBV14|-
CASSQDMADTEAFF
TGTGCCAGCAGCCAAGATATGGCGGACACTGAAGCTTTCTTT
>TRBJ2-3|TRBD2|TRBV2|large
CASRRDLREGTDTQYF
TGTGCCAGCAGGAGGGACCTGCGGGAGGGCACAGATACGCAGTATTTT
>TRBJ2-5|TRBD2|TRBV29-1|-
CSVTSGAGTQYF
TGCAGCGTGACTAGCGGTGCAGGGACCCAGTACTTC
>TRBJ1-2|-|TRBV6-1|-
CASSQDTNYGYTF
TGTGCCAGCAGCCAGGACACTAACTATGGCTACACCTTC
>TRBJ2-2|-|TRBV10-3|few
CAIRRTGNTGELFF
TGTGCCATCAGGCGGACGGGGAACACCGGGGAGCTGTTTTTT
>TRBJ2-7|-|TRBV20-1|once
CSAKTPTAYEQYF
TGCAGTGCTAAAACCCCGACAGCCTACGAGCAGTACTTC
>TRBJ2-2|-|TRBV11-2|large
CASSSSRGDTGELFF
TGTGCCAGCAGCTCGTCCAGGGGGGACACCGGGGAGCTGTTTTTT
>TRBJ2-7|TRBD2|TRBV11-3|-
CASSLAGTSFRSGYEQYF
TGTGCCAGCAGCTTGGCGGGGACTAGCTTTCGATCGGGCTACGAGCAGTACTTC
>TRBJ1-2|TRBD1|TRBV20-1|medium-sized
CSASPSGTGYGYTF
TGCAGTGCGTCACCCTCCGGGACAGGTTATGGCTACACCTTC
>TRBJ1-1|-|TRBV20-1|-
CSARGGGSLRGTEAFF
TGCAGTGCTAGAGGGGGTGGGTCCCTACGGGGCACTGAAGCTTTCTTT
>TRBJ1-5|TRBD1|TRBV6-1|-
CASIDRGKRSNQPQHF
TGTGCCAGCATTGACAGGGGTAAAAGGAGCAATCAGCCCCAGCATTTT
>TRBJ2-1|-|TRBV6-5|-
CASSYNPLPNEQFF
TGTGCCAGCAGTTACAACCCCCTGCCCAATGAGCAGTTCTTC
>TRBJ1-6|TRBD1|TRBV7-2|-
CASSSGTGSNSPLHF
TGTGCCAGTAGTTCCGGGACAGGGTCTAATTCACCCCTCCACTTT